These T cell receptor beta chains were read from a single sample in a study of shared clonotypes between healthy human individuals. Sequencing was performed with immunoSEQ multiplex PCR; in TCRdb, only in-frame clones are kept and a portion is missing. The sample yields about 2 million clones, approximately 95% seen once. Sequencing was done on a sample of naive CD8+ T cells sorted from blood. The receptors were gathered from a man between 18 and 29 years old in good health. The CDR3 runs from the conserved cysteine through the conserved F or W. D genes are given only for firm matches. The size of a clone is reported for some rows only, either as once, few or many, or as a class for expanded clones.

j_gene: TRBJ2-4
v_gene: TRBV19
d_gene: .
abundance: once
CDR3nt: TGTGCCAGTAGTATAGCCCTCCGCGAGGGAACTAAGAACATTCAGTACTTC
CDR3aa: CASSIALREGTKNIQYF

j_gene: TRBJ2-7
v_gene: TRBV27
d_gene: .
abundance: .
CDR3nt: TGTGCCAGCAGTTTATCGCGGGGCAGCGAGCAGTACTTC
CDR3aa: CASSLSRGSEQYF

j_gene: TRBJ1-1
v_gene: TRBV7-9
d_gene: .
abundance: once
CDR3nt: TGTGCCAGCAGCCCCTTCGACGGCCTTGAAGCTTTCTTT
CDR3aa: CASSPFDGLEAFF

j_gene: TRBJ2-7
v_gene: TRBV29-1
d_gene: .
abundance: .
CDR3nt: TGCAGCGTTGAAGAGGGTGCCGAAGACTACGAGCAGTACTTC
CDR3aa: CSVEEGAEDYEQYF

j_gene: TRBJ2-2
v_gene: TRBV4-3
d_gene: .
abundance: .
CDR3nt: TGCGCCAGCAGCCATCACTTGGACCCCACCGGGGAGCTGTTTTTT
CDR3aa: CASSHHLDPTGELFF

j_gene: TRBJ1-2
v_gene: TRBV27
d_gene: .
abundance: .
CDR3nt: TGTGCCACCGGGGGGAGCTATGGCTACACCTTC
CDR3aa: CATGGSYGYTF

j_gene: TRBJ1-5
v_gene: TRBV27
d_gene: .
abundance: .
CDR3nt: TGTGCCAGCAGTCCCGCCCCCCTAGGTCAAAGCAAGCAGCATTTT
CDR3aa: CASSPAPLGQSKQHF

j_gene: TRBJ1-1
v_gene: TRBV11-2
d_gene: .
abundance: once
CDR3nt: TGTGCCAGCAGCTTAGAGGTCGCGGGCAGTAACACTGAAGCTTTCTTT
CDR3aa: CASSLEVAGSNTEAFF

j_gene: TRBJ2-1
v_gene: TRBV28
d_gene: TRBD2
abundance: .
CDR3nt: TGTGCCAGCAGTTCGGGACTAGCGGGGGCCTTAAGCTCCTACAATGAGCAGTTCTTC
CDR3aa: CASSSGLAGALSSYNEQFF

j_gene: TRBJ2-2
v_gene: TRBV25-1
d_gene: TRBD1
abundance: .
CDR3nt: TGTGCCAGCATGGGGGACAGGGCCTACACCGGGGAGCTGTTTTTT
CDR3aa: CASMGDRAYTGELFF

j_gene: TRBJ2-1
v_gene: TRBV5-1
d_gene: .
abundance: .
CDR3nt: TGCGCCAGCAGCGGGACTCCCGGCTACAATGAGCAGTTCTTC
CDR3aa: CASSGTPGYNEQFF

j_gene: TRBJ2-1
v_gene: TRBV5-1
d_gene: .
abundance: once
CDR3nt: TGCGCCAGCAGCCTACTCGGGCCCAGCTCCTACAATGAGCAGTTCTTC
CDR3aa: CASSLLGPSSYNEQFF

j_gene: TRBJ2-7
v_gene: TRBV21-1
d_gene: .
abundance: .
CDR3nt: TGTGCCAGCAGCAAAAGTGATCGTTCCCCCCGCTACGAGCAGTACTTC
CDR3aa: CASSKSDRSPRYEQYF

j_gene: TRBJ2-7
v_gene: TRBV5-4
d_gene: .
abundance: .
CDR3nt: TGTGCCAGCAGCTCGGGGGAGAGAAACTACGAGCAGTACTTC
CDR3aa: CASSSGERNYEQYF

j_gene: TRBJ2-7
v_gene: TRBV7-2
d_gene: TRBD2
abundance: once
CDR3nt: TGTGCCAGCATGCTAGGGCTGGCGGCGGGGGGGACCTACGAGCAGTACTTC
CDR3aa: CASMLGLAAGGTYEQYF

j_gene: TRBJ2-3
v_gene: TRBV6-1
d_gene: .
abundance: .
CDR3nt: TGTGCCAGCAGTACAGGCACAGATACGCAGTATTTT
CDR3aa: CASSTGTDTQYF

j_gene: TRBJ2-3
v_gene: TRBV11-2
d_gene: TRBD2
abundance: .
CDR3nt: TGTGCCAGCAGCTTGAGGCTAGCGGGAGGGACAGATACGCAGTATTTT
CDR3aa: CASSLRLAGGTDTQYF

j_gene: TRBJ1-2
v_gene: TRBV29-1
d_gene: .
abundance: .
CDR3nt: TGCAGCGTTGGGACAGAGGAGGGAGCTAACTATGGCTACACCTTC
CDR3aa: CSVGTEEGANYGYTF